Sequencing of this T cell receptor (beta chain) was carried out in a study of cytomegalovirus exposure and HLA in healthy donors (dated by TCRdb to about 2017). About the investigation overall: An earlier analysis of some 600 of the donors reported under 300 Gb of sequence data and around 120 million unique TCR beta sequences obtained from some 200 million T cells. About 330 gigabases of sequencing data and approximately 91 million unique TCR sequences made up an early release that covered under 750 HLA-typed donors. Of the roughly 400 genotyped donors, roughly 76% were placed in the genetic ancestry cluster associated with self-reported Caucasian donors. The study aimed to test whether signatures of past pathogen exposure could be identified by cataloging public T cell receptors. The T cell repertoires of 700 or so subjects were profiled by immunosequencing and related to cytomegalovirus serostatus. Along with the roughly 670-subject first cohort, a separate validation cohort of about 110 different subjects was used. High-throughput TCR immunosequencing, statistical association of individual TCRs with disease status, and machine learning were combined to predict cytomegalovirus infection status. A later analysis re-analyzed previously published TCR beta repertoires from 660 or so donors and added high-resolution HLA genotyping to study TCR occurrence patterns. In the later analysis, no new phenotypic data were used to find candidate immune exposures; instead, reliance was placed on TCR beta sequences and their occurrence across donors. In an earlier analysis of 550 to 700 of the donors, high-throughput TCR beta sequencing was used to judge whether each TCR beta V gene segment behaved as functional or pseudogenic. Donor age, sex, ethnicity and CMV serostatus were compiled alongside the repertoire data. A later genetic analysis took genome-wide SNP genotypes for about 55% of the roughly 670 donors and used that subset as a discovery cohort. All discovery cohort repertoires had been generated on a single sequencing platform. HLA typing covered class I and class II loci at four-digit resolution. The number of typed donors differed by locus: about 620-640 for A, B, C, DRB1 and DQB1; 500 to 550 for DQA1; some 590 for DPA1; and 450 to 480 for DPB1. Roughly five DR-DQ haplotypes were handled as single units for association and clustering because linkage in the cohort was strong. On average, roughly 250,000 unique TCR beta nucleotide sequences were sequenced per donor among a few hundred genotyped donors of the cohort, with approximately 18% of those sequences being non-productive.

The method was the immunoSEQ multiplex PCR assay. A mixture of 60 forward primers for TCR Vbeta segments and 13 reverse primers for TCR Jbeta segments was used in the multiplex PCR. Amplification of the CDR3 region of rearranged TCR beta genes was performed with a multiplex PCR assay on genomic DNA. The amplified TCR beta libraries were sequenced on the Illumina HiSeq System as 87-base-pair reads. From the authors' description of their analysis: A later analysis tallied tens of millions of unique TCR beta chains across the 550 to 850 repertoires, and around 9.9 million of those chains were shared by two or more donors. To remove PCR and sequencing errors, raw reads were error-corrected and collapsed into unique sequences using a nearest-neighbor algorithm that merged closely related sequences. To assign V, D and J gene segments, CDR3 sequences were aligned to IMGT reference sequences. For a sequence to be retained, a match of at least six nucleotides to both a V gene segment and a J gene segment was required. A rearrangement was called productive if the CDR3 had no stop codons and remained in frame with V and J, and every other rearrangement was called non-productive. Following IMGT convention, CDR3 was defined as the stretch from the second conserved V-encoded cysteine up to the conserved J-encoded phenylalanine. In an earlier analysis of roughly 580 of the donors, sequences lacking an unambiguous match to a single V gene segment were excluded. An earlier analysis of 550 to 650 of the donors classified V segments as functional when productive rearrangements were above 56.7% and as segregating when the standard deviation between donors was above 5%. To diagnose cytomegalovirus status from the catalog of TCR beta chain sequences, a statistical classification framework was built. In a later analysis, V and J genes were assigned by comparing TCR nucleotide sequences against IMGT/GENE-DB human TR gene sequences. A later analysis assigned CDR3 sequences and most-parsimonious VDJ recombination scenarios with the TCRdist pipeline. In a later analysis, each TCR beta chain was defined by its CDR3 amino acid sequence together with its V-gene family, and reads without a unique V-gene family were excluded. To address suspected cross-contamination and a sequencing artifact, a later analysis removed a few hundred highly shared, low-generation-probability nucleotide sequences. In a later analysis, a clonal expansion index was calculated for each public chain from normalized within-repertoire ranks of inferred template counts. A later analysis computed generation probabilities with a VDJ recombination model fitted to out-of-frame rearrangements, and checked the results against IGoR. Hypergeometric tests were used in a later analysis to score TCR-TCR, TCR-HLA and TCR-CMV co-occurrence, with a repertoire-size bias correction applied to the TCR pairs. To estimate false discovery rates, a later analysis permuted the HLA or CMV assignments 20 times. In a later analysis, co-occurring TCRs were grouped using DBSCAN, with TCRdist sequence similarity added in when clustering inside HLA-allele-positive subsets. Co-occurrence clustering excluded repertoires with fewer than 30,000 or more than 120,000 public chains, plus five with anomalous nucleotide sharing. TCRdb provides this immuneACCESS table in a form limited to in-frame rearrangements. Some clones are lacking; in checked studies, under half of them reflect an unresolved V gene, and why the rest are absent is not known. From that table come the V and J calls and clone size; the DNA was used to work out D and trimming. The sample contains about 200,000 clones, roughly 80% of them found a single time. About 3% of the sample is in the top ten clones.

The cohort consisted of approximately 690 healthy bone marrow donors. At the time of sampling, all cohort members were nominally healthy, though unrecorded immune exposures were likely present. The donor was CMV seronegative and belonged to the group of around 400 seronegative cohort members. Every donor gave a peripheral blood sample, and the peripheral blood mononuclear cells from that sample were used for TCR beta sequencing. The Qiagen DNeasy Blood Extraction Kit was used to extract genomic DNA from the blood cell samples. The CDR3 goes from the cysteine to the phenylalanine over 16 residues. CDR3 DNA only is kept here, 48 bases in frame from base 1. For this chain, trimming is 2 bases at the V end and 7 bases at the J end, and the number of junction bases without a gene match is 10. As encoded in the germline V gene, CDR1 is ENHRY while CDR2 is SYGVKD. As to this clone: Its antigen target is currently unknown. There are no base qualities to consult, and no much larger clone falls within one base.

Study-level results and caveats: An association between a missense DCLRE1C variant and V-gene and J-gene trimming of TCR beta chains was found in a later genetic analysis and replicated in an independent cohort. Because HLA typing was missing for some donors at each locus, association tests included only the typed subset. The only immune exposure information available for the cohort was CMV serostatus. According to the authors, the approach could potentially be generalized to other disease states and immunological phenotypes. A group of highly shared sequence variants was considered likely to be a technical artifact of the sequencing pipeline. A later analysis reported that several top co-occurrence clusters appeared linked to parvovirus B19, influenza, CMV and Epstein-Barr virus. In a later analysis, HLA-associated TCR beta chains showed more clonal expansion and lower generation probabilities than non-associated chains that were equally common. The presence/absence analyses assumed that sequencing depth was roughly uniform across donors, and that assumption may not be true. A total of fewer than 200 TCR beta chains were listed by the study as associated with cytomegalovirus. Most TCR sequences were observed very rarely across donors, whereas some public TCRs were present in many individuals. In an earlier analysis of 587 of the donors, most TCR beta V segments appeared in productive rearrangements about 90% or about 30% of the time, broadly matching IMGT annotations. Some IMGT-functional V segments, including TRBV6-2 and TRBV6-3, could not be told apart with the 87-base-pair reads, so those segments were excluded. Because counts were too low, about 18 rarely observed V segments, including chromosome 9 orphons, were excluded from the earlier analysis of some 540 of the donors. Linkage disequilibrium might explain the correlated functional status among segregating V segments, but an unknown experimental factor could not be ruled out. According to a later analysis, most CMV-associated TCR beta chains appeared to be HLA-restricted, and the HLA associations seemed to be driven largely by CMV exposure. The cohort was sequenced for TCR beta chains only, and without alpha or paired-chain data the features that could be detected were limited. Compared with the approximately 720-donor mean, donors in an Asian-associated ancestry cluster had fewer N-insertions in productive TCRs, according to a later genetic analysis. In a later analysis, the rate of TCR association differed among HLA loci, with DRB1 alleles having the most associated TCRs and HLA-C alleles having the fewest. When HLA alleles, especially DR and DQ, strongly co-occurred, TCR associations were difficult to assign to individual alleles. In both the original and validation cohorts, the classifier was reported to diagnose cytomegalovirus status with high specificity and sensitivity. At a false discovery rate of 0.05, a later analysis linked approximately 18,000 TCR beta sequences to specific HLA alleles. In vitro tests confirmed that three of the cytomegalovirus-associated TCR beta chains recognize cytomegalovirus antigens. A further reported finding was that TCR beta sequences accurately predicted the HLA-A and HLA-B alleles for most subjects in the first cohort.

The chain links TRBV10-3 with TRBJ2-1, and TRBD1 matches 8 of the central bases. The specimen was PBMCs. This clonotype originated in a man aged 25-40 years in good health and CMV-seronegative. The nucleotide sequence is TGTGCCATCAGTGAGGGGACAGGCCTGGGAACGAATGAGCAGTTCTTC. The encoded protein is CAISEGTGLGTNEQFF.